This T cell receptor beta chain was observed in a study of blood T cell repertoires in COVID-19. Study overall: Samples of COVID-19 (acute and convalescent) were obtained from the United States, Italy and Spain. T cells, B-cell-depleted T cells, or PBMCs provided the cDNA or gDNA that served as material.

V was trimmed by 6 bases and J by 2 bases, leaving 14 bases between them. Germline CDR1 and CDR2: SGHAT and FQNNGV. CDR3 length equals 15 residues. Original handling: How many nucleated cells were present was estimated from reference gene primer amplification. Data came from immunoSEQ multiplex PCR; TCRdb stores just in-frame clones and leaves some out. V and J calls and clone size follow that table, whereas D and trimming were derived from the DNA. The sample carries around 69,000 clones, 85% recorded once. The sequence came from a man aged 45 to 65 with acute or convalescent COVID-19. The material sequenced was peripheral blood. This chain connects TRBV11-2 to TRBJ1-3, with a tentative D call TRBD1 (6 bases). The CDR3 here is CASRLTGQAGNTIYF. The CDR3 region has the DNA TGTGCCAGCAGACTGACAGGACAAGCTGGAAACACCATATATTTT.